The 27 T cell receptor beta chains below were found in one sample sequenced in a study of OX40 agonist ivuxolimab in advanced cancers. Method: immunoSEQ multiplex PCR; TCRdb's copy keeps in-frame clones and lacks some. The data hold roughly 120,000 clones, with 80% to 95% observed a single time. The sequencing here drew on CD4+ or CD8+ T cells sorted from blood, taken in a trial of the OX40 agonist ivuxolimab. These receptors all stem from an adult with an advanced solid tumor such as melanoma, head and neck, liver or kidney cancer.

The rearrangement uses TRBV27 and TRBJ2-2, with no clear D. Trimming stripped 5 bases from V and 6 bases from J, with 10 bases between. The CDR3 has 13 residues. Germline CDR1 MNHEY, CDR2 SMNVEV (reference sequence). CDR3 sequence: CASSLRVAGELFF. The CDR3, as DNA: TGTGCCAGCAGTCTTAGGGTCGCCGGGGAGCTGTTTTTT.

This rearrangement joins TRBV7-3 to TRBJ1-1; D uncertain. Trimming stripped 5 bases from V and 11 bases from J, with 21 bases between. In germline, CDR1 is SGHTA, CDR2 FQGTGA. The CDR3 has 14 residues. CDR3 DNA sequence: TGTGCCAGCAGCCCCAGCGGAGGAGGAATCGATGCTTTCTTT. This translates into CASSPSGGGIDAFF.

This chain uses TRBV7-9 with TRBJ1-1; D ambiguous. The CDR3 extends over 13 amino acids. Looked up from germline, CDR1 is SEHNR and CDR2 is FQNEAQ (reference sequence). V was pared by 5 bases and J by 2 bases, with 9 bases between. The CDR3 region is CASSAQSNTEAFF. The CDR3 bases are TGTGCCAGCAGCGCCCAATCAAACACTGAAGCTTTCTTT.

The CDR3 bases are TGTGCCAGCACTTTCGACAGGGTGGGTCAGCCCCAGCATTTT. Protein: CASTFDRVGQPQHF. The chain couples TRBV27 to TRBJ1-5; 7 bases are shared with TRBD1. CDR3 length: 14 amino acids. Germline lookup yields CDR1 MNHEY and CDR2 SMNVEV (reference sequence). V gave up 7 bases and J gave up 6 bases; unmatched junction bases: 9.

The chain joins TRBV28 to TRBJ1-1, with TRBD1 as a possible D gene (6 bases). Germline CDR1 reads MDHEN; CDR2 reads SYDVKM. The V gene lost 4 bases and the J gene lost 11 bases, with 17 bases spanning the gap. This CDR3 is built from 13 residues. The CDR3, as DNA: TGTGCCAGCAGTTCGGGACAACGTGTGTGGGCTTTCTTT. It specifies CASSSGQRVWAFF.

In the case of this clone: The identical CDR3 is also encoded by other nucleotide sequences in the sample. The V gene is TRBV9, the J gene TRBJ1-3; no clear D. Germline CDR1 SGDLS, CDR2 YYNGEE. CDR3 length: 14 residues. V was pared by 0 bases and J by 1 base, with 5 bases between. The CDR3 is CASSVAGSGNTIYF. As DNA, the CDR3 is TGTGCCAGCAGCGTAGCGGGATCTGGAAACACCATATATTTT.

V is TRBV6-5 and J is TRBJ2-7; 13 bases are a match to TRBD2. Germline trimming cut 2 bases from V and 7 bases from J; bases unmatched to any gene: 5. The CDR3 runs to 15 residues. In germline, CDR1 is MNHEY, CDR2 SVGAGI. The CDR3 DNA reads TGTGCCAGCAGTTACGGCGGGACTAGCGGGATTGAGCAGTACTTC. This gives the protein CASSYGGTSGIEQYF.

The J gene is TRBJ2-1, the V gene TRBV7-9; 8 nucleotides agree with TRBD2. The CDR3 extends over 15 amino acids. The germline V gene has CDR1 SEHNR and CDR2 FQNEAQ (reference sequence). V gave up 5 bases and J gave up 4 bases; unmatched junction bases: 7. Here the CDR3 DNA reads TGTGCCAGCAGCCGCGGACTAGCAGCTTACAATGAGCAGTTCTTC. Protein sequence: CASSRGLAAYNEQFF.

This rearrangement joins TRBV7-2 to TRBJ1-1; 8 nucleotides line up with TRBD1. The CDR3 contains 12 residues. From germline, CDR1 is SGHTA and CDR2 FQGNSA. The ends lost 4 bases at V and 10 bases at J; junction bases unmatched: 5. CDR3 amino acids: CASSWDRNGAFF. CDR3 in DNA: TGTGCCAGCAGCTGGGACAGGAACGGAGCTTTCTTT.

The chain has TRBV11-2 and TRBJ1-1, with 7 bases that match TRBD1. CDR1 SGHAT and CDR2 FQNNGV come from the germline V gene. V dropped 5 bases and J dropped 5; count of bases not matched to a gene: 2. The CDR3 has 12 residues. This CDR3 is CASSPTGTEAFF. Here the CDR3 DNA reads TGTGCCAGCAGCCCGACAGGGACTGAAGCTTTCTTT.

The V and J genes are TRBV28 and TRBJ2-5; 9 bases map to TRBD1. J lost 11 bases, V lost 5 bases, and 15 bases had no gene match. The CDR3 runs to 15 residues. The germline V gene has CDR1 MDHEN and CDR2 SYDVKM. The CDR3 DNA reads as TGTGCCAGCAGTCCGGGGGACAGGGAACCGGGAGAGCAGTACTTC. This translates into CASSPGDREPGEQYF.

The chain recombines TRBV27 with TRBJ2-7, with TRBD1 matching over 10 bases. Trimming took 4 bases from V and 2 from J; bases not matched to a gene: 5. The CDR3 contains 15 residues. The germline V gene encodes CDR1 MNHEY and CDR2 SMNVEV (reference sequence). The CDR3 here is CASSSDRGPPYEQYF. The DNA for the CDR3 is TGTGCCAGCAGTTCCGACAGGGGGCCCCCCTACGAGCAGTACTTC.

V is TRBV25-1 and J is TRBJ2-2, with TRBD1 matching over 8 bases. Germline V gene lookup returns CDR1 MGHDK and CDR2 SYGVNS. V lost 5 bases and J lost 9; bases outside the gene matches: 11. This CDR3 is 15 amino acids long. The CDR3 reads CASSSSGGESRELFF. The CDR3 DNA follows: TGTGCCAGCAGTAGTTCAGGGGGCGAATCCCGGGAGCTGTTTTTT.

The J gene is TRBJ1-6, the V gene TRBV7-9; D is perhaps TRBD1 (6 bases). With 2 bases removed from V and 8 bases from J, the gap between germline ends came to 10 bases. Germline assignment: CDR1 SEHNR and CDR2 FQNEAQ (reference sequence). The CDR3 runs to 14 residues. CDR3 sequence: CASSLSGGDSPLHF. The DNA of the CDR3 is TGTGCCAGCAGCTTATCTGGGGGCGATTCACCCCTCCACTTT.

This chain links TRBV9 with TRBJ2-1; the match to TRBD2 covers 10 bases. CDR1 and CDR2 from the germline V gene are SGDLS and YYNGEE. V shed 3 bases and J 7 bases; nucleotides not matched to a gene: 16. This CDR3 has 18 amino acids. As DNA, the CDR3 is TGTGCCAGCAGCGGGACCGGGCTAGCGGGAGTAATGGGGAATGAGCAGTTCTTC. This encodes CASSGTGLAGVMGNEQFF. Complete variable domain (other parts from reference TRBV9 and TRBJ2-1): DSGVTQTPKHLITATGQRVTLRCSPRSGDLSVYWYQQSLDQGLQFLIQYYNGEERAKGNILERFSAQQFPDLHSELNLSSLELGDSALYFCASSGTGLAGVMGNEQFFGPGTRLTVL.

This sequence joins TRBV9 and TRBJ1-6; no definite D call. Germline V gene sequence: CDR1 SGDLS, CDR2 YYNGEE. With 4 bases removed from V and 7 bases from J, the gap between germline ends came to 15 bases. This CDR3 is 15 amino acids long. Written as DNA, the CDR3 is TGTGCCAGCAGCCCCAGGACGGGAGAGAATTCACCCCTCCACTTT. Translated, it gives CASSPRTGENSPLHF.

The chain combines TRBV10-3 with TRBJ1-1; the D gene is possibly TRBD1 (5 bases). Deletions cut 4 bases from V and 1 base from J, with 13 bases between. Germline V CDR1 and CDR2: ENHRY, SYGVKD. This CDR3 comprises 15 residues. The CDR3 DNA follows: TGTGCCATCAGTGTAAGGGGTAAGGGGAACACTGAAGCTTTCTTT. Protein sequence: CAISVRGKGNTEAFF.

V and J are TRBV7-8 and TRBJ2-1; tentative D call: TRBD2 (6 bases). CDR3 length: 14 residues. Germline V CDR1 and CDR2: SGHVS, FQNEAQ. Trimming took 5 bases from V and 3 from J, leaving 11 bases between them. Written as DNA, the CDR3 is TGTGCCAGCAGCCCAAGCGGGTTCTACAATGAGCAGTTCTTC. Protein sequence: CASSPSGFYNEQFF.

The rearrangement links TRBV7-8 to TRBJ1-5; D unresolved. Germline V gives CDR1 SGHVS, CDR2 FQNEAQ. Between the trimmed V and J ends, which lost 0 bases and 2 bases, there was a span of 8 bases. CDR3 length: 15 residues. In nucleotides, the CDR3 is TGTGCCAGCAGCTTAGCTGTTGGAGGCAATCAGCCCCAGCATTTT. It encodes CASSLAVGGNQPQHF.

The chain carries TRBV7-2 and TRBJ1-5, with D possibly TRBD1 on 6 matching bases. This CDR3 comprises 14 residues. Germline V CDR1 and CDR2: SGHTA, FQGNSA. V was trimmed by 3 bases and J by 6 bases, leaving 12 bases between them. Written as DNA, the CDR3 is TGTGCCAGCAGCTTGCAACAGGGAAGTCAGCCCCAGCATTTT. It codes for CASSLQQGSQPQHF.

The chain has TRBV28 and TRBJ1-5; D is unclear. This CDR3 has 16 residues. CDR1 is MDHEN, CDR2 SYDVKM, per germline. The V gene lost 6 bases and the J gene lost 7 bases, with 22 bases spanning the gap. CDR3 amino acids: CASSPGGVYSRQPQHF. CDR3 DNA: TGTGCCAGCAGCCCCGGCGGGGTCTATAGCAGGCAGCCCCAGCATTTT.

The chain employs TRBV7-3 and TRBJ1-2; 12 nucleotides match TRBD1. The V gene end was trimmed by 1 base and the J gene end by 8 bases; junction bases not matched to a gene: 2. Germline loops: CDR1 SGHTA, CDR2 FQGTGA. The CDR3 is 14 amino acids. The CDR3: CASSLIGTGGGYTF. The DNA of the CDR3 is TGTGCCAGCAGCTTAATAGGGACAGGGGGCGGCTACACCTTC. The full variable domain, with the rest looked up from reference TRBV7-3 and TRBJ1-2, is GAGVSQTPSNKVTEKGKYVELRCDPISGHTALYWYRQSLGQGPEFLIYFQGTGAADDSGLPNDRFFAVRPEGSVSTLKIQRTERGDSAVYLCASSLIGTGGGYTFGSGTRLTVV.

The chain uses TRBV19 and TRBJ1-1, with TRBD1 identical over 8 bases. Germline trimming cut 6 bases from V and 4 bases from J; bases unmatched to any gene: 10. The CDR3 runs to 15 residues. Germline V CDR1 and CDR2: LNHDA, SQIVND (reference sequence). DNA for the CDR3: TGTGCCAGTAGCCTGGGACAGGTTGCGGGCACTGAAGCTTTCTTT. Translation gives CASSLGQVAGTEAFF.

The chain recombines TRBV28 with TRBJ1-5, with D tentatively TRBD1 (6 bases). V lost 5 bases to trimming and J lost 0 bases, with 11 bases between them. CDR3 length equals 15 residues. Germline loops: CDR1 MDHEN, CDR2 SYDVKM. Written as DNA, the CDR3 is TGTGCCAGCAGTACCAGGGGTTTTAGCAATCAGCCCCAGCATTTT. Its translation: CASSTRGFSNQPQHF.

The chain recombines TRBV7-8 with TRBJ1-1; 7 bases agree with TRBD1. V dropped 5 bases and J dropped 7; count of bases not matched to a gene: 16. Germline V gene sequence: CDR1 SGHVS, CDR2 FQNEAQ. This CDR3 is 16 amino acids long. CDR3 DNA: TGTGCCAGCAGCCCACAGGGGCCCCTCGGGGGCGGTGAAGCTTTCTTT. Translation: CASSPQGPLGGGEAFF.

V usage is TRBV19 and J usage is TRBJ1-5; TRBD1 is a possible D gene (6 bases). The V gene lost 5 bases and the J gene lost 4 bases, with 12 bases spanning the gap. Per germline, CDR1 LNHDA and CDR2 SQIVND (reference sequence). There are 14 residues in the CDR3. The CDR3 protein is CASSYGTGNQPQHF. The CDR3 nucleotides are TGTGCCAGTAGTTATGGAACAGGGAATCAGCCCCAGCATTTT.

V usage is TRBV5-1 and J usage is TRBJ2-1; 8 nucleotides agree with TRBD2. Unmatched junction bases numbered 8, after V lost 3 bases and J lost 6 bases. The length of the CDR3 is 15 residues. Germline V gene lookup returns CDR1 SGHRS and CDR2 YFSETQ. The DNA for the CDR3 is TGCGCCAGCAGCTCACGGACTAGCCTTAGCAATGAGCAGTTCTTC. Translating gives CASSSRTSLSNEQFF.